Listed below are T cell receptor beta chains from one sample, sequenced in a study of shared clonotypes between healthy human individuals. The assay was immunoSEQ multiplex PCR, and TCRdb's table has in-frame clones only and misses some. The data show 2 million to 3 million clones, with approximately 93% seen just once and approximately 0.36% held by the top ten. Sequenced material: naive CD4+ T cells from PBMCs. These receptors were collected from a man aged 18 to 29 in good health. Some clones in this sample may be carry-over from other donors' samples. CDR3s include the opening cysteine and the closing phenylalanine or tryptophan. The order of the fields is clone size, V gene, D gene, J gene, CDR3 DNA, CDR3 protein. D genes are given only for firm matches. Part of the rows lack a size; the others show once, few, many or a class for expanded clones.

clone_size: NA
v_call: TRBV5-6
d_call: TRBD2
j_call: TRBJ2-1
cdr3_nt: TGTGCCAGCAGCTTGGGGGTAGCGGGAGGTTCTGTTCGCAATGAGCAGTTCTTC
cdr3_aa: CASSLGVAGGSVRNEQFF

clone_size: NA
v_call: TRBV7-3
d_call: TRBD1
j_call: TRBJ2-6
cdr3_nt: TGTGCCAGCAGCTCGACAGGGCCCGGGGCCAACGTCCTGACTTTC
cdr3_aa: CASSSTGPGANVLTF

clone_size: once
v_call: TRBV5-1
d_call: TRBD1
j_call: TRBJ2-7
cdr3_nt: TGCGCCAGCAGCCCCGACCCGCGACAGGGGTCCTACGAGCAGTACTTC
cdr3_aa: CASSPDPRQGSYEQYF

clone_size: NA
v_call: TRBV29-1
d_call: NA
j_call: TRBJ1-1
cdr3_nt: TGCAGCGTTGCCGGACAGTTTATTGAAGCTTTCTTT
cdr3_aa: CSVAGQFIEAFF

clone_size: NA
v_call: TRBV11-2
d_call: TRBD2
j_call: TRBJ2-7
cdr3_nt: TGTGCCAGCAGCCGGAGCGGGACCGTCTACGAGCAGTACTTC
cdr3_aa: CASSRSGTVYEQYF

clone_size: NA
v_call: TRBV4-1
d_call: TRBD1
j_call: TRBJ2-3
cdr3_nt: TGCGCCAGCAGCCTTCTACAGGGGCCCTTCCCACACACAGATACGCAGTATTTT
cdr3_aa: CASSLLQGPFPHTDTQYF

clone_size: once
v_call: TRBV18
d_call: NA
j_call: TRBJ2-1
cdr3_nt: TGTGCCAGCTCACCGTACGGACTACCCAACAATGAGCAGTTCTTC
cdr3_aa: CASSPYGLPNNEQFF

clone_size: NA
v_call: TRBV28
d_call: NA
j_call: TRBJ2-2
cdr3_nt: TGTGCCAGCAGTTCGGGACTTACCGGGGAGCTGTTTTTT
cdr3_aa: CASSSGLTGELFF

clone_size: NA
v_call: TRBV7-2
d_call: NA
j_call: TRBJ1-1
cdr3_nt: TGTGCCAGCAGCTTTTCGGGGGCATTGGCTTTCTTT
cdr3_aa: CASSFSGALAFF

clone_size: NA
v_call: TRBV7-9
d_call: NA
j_call: TRBJ2-5
cdr3_nt: TGTGCCAGCAGCCTGAAGGCGGCGGTTTATGAGACCCAGTACTTC
cdr3_aa: CASSLKAAVYETQYF